What follows describes a single T cell receptor (beta chain). Sequenced by immunoSEQ multiplex PCR; TCRdb stores in-frame clones only, minus some. This table holds roughly 83,000 clones, roughly nine tenths found once. The data were obtained in a study of technical replicates of blood from a few donors. V lost 6 bases, J lost 7 bases, and 8 bases stayed unmatched. Germline assignment: CDR1 MNHEY and CDR2 SVGAGI. The CDR3 has 15 residues. The receptor comes from a human donor in good health. The V and J genes are TRBV6-5 and TRBJ2-2, with 10 bases aligning to TRBD1. Source material: T cells isolated from PBMCs. The CDR3 is CASRTGTGAGGELFF. CDR3 nucleotide sequence: TGTGCCAGCAGGACCGGGACAGGGGCCGGCGGGGAGCTGTTTTTT.